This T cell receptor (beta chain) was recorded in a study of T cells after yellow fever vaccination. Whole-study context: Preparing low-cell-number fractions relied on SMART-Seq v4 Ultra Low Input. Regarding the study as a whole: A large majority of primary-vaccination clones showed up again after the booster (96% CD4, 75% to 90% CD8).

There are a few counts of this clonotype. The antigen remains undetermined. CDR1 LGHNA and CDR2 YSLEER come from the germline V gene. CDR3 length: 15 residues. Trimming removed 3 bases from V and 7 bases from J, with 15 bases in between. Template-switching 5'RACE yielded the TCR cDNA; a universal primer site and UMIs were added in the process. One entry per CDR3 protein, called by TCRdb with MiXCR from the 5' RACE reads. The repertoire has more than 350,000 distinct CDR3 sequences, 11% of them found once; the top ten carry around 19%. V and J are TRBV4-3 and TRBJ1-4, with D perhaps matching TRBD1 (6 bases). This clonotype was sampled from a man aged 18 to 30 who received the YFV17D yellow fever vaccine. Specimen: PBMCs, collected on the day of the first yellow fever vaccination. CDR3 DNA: TGCGCCAGCAGCCACGCCCGGGGGGGCGGTGAAAAACTGTTTTTT. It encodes CASSHARGGGEKLFF.